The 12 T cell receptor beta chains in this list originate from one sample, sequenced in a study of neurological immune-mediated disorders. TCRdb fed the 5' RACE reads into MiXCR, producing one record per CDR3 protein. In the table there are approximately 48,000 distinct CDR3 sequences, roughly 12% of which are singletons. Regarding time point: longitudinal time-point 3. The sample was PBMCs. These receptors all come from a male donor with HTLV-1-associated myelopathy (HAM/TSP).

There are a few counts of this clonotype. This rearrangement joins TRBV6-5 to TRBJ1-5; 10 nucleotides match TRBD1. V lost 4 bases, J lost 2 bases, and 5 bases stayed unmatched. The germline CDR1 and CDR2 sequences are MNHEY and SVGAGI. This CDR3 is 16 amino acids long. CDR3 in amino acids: CASSSTGTGGNQPQHF. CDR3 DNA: TGTGCCAGCAGTTCTACCGGGACAGGGGGCAATCAGCCCCAGCATTTT.

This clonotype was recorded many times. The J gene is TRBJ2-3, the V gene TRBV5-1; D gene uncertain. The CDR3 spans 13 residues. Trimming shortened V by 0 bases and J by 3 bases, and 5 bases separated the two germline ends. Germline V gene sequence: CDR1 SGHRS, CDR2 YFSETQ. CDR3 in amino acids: CASSLAETDTQYF. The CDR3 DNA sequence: TGCGCCAGCAGCTTGGCGGAGACAGATACGCAGTATTTT.

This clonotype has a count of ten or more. CDR3 sequence reads: CSATGVAGGLDTQYF. DNA of the CDR3: TGCAGCGCTACCGGCGTTGCGGGGGGTCTAGATACGCAGTATTTT. This chain connects TRBV29-1 to TRBJ2-3; 8 nucleotides agree with TRBD2. There are 15 residues in the CDR3. The V and J ends lost 7 bases and 5 bases, in that order; junction bases with no gene match: 14. CDR1 is SQVTM and CDR2 is ANQGSEA in the germline V gene.

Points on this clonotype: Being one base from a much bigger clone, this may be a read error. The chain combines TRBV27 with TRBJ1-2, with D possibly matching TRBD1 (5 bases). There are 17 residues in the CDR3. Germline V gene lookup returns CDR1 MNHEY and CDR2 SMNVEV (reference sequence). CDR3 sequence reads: CASSLGRPQGVGYGHTF. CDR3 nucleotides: TGTGCCAGCAGCCTGGGGCGCCCTCAAGGGGTCGGGTATGGCCACACCTTC.

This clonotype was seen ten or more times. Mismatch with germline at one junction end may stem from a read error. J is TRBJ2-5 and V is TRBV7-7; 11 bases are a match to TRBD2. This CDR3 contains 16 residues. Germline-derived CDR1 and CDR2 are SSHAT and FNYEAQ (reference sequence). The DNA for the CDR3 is TGTGCTAGCAGCTTAGAACTAGCGGGGGCGGGAGAGACCCAGTACTTC. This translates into CASSLELAGAGETQYF.

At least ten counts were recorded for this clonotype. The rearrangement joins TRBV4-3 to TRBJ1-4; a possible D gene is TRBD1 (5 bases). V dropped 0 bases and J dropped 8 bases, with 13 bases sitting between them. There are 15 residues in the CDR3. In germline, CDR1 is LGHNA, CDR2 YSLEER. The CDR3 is CASSQELGAREKLFF. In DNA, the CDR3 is TGCGCCAGCAGCCAAGAACTAGGGGCGCGGGAAAAACTGTTTTTT.

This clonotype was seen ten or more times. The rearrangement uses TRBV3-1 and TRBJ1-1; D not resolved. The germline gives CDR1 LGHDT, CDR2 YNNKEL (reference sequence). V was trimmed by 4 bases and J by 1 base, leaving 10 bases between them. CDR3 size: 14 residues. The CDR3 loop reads CASSPRARNTEAFF. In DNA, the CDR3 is TGTGCCAGCAGCCCCCGCGCCCGGAACACTGAAGCTTTCTTT. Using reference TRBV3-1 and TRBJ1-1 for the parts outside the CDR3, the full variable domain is DTAVSQTPKYLVTQMGNDKSIKCEQNLGHDTMYWYKQDSKKFLKIMFSYNNKELIINETVPNRFSPKSPDKAHLNLHINSLELGDSAVYFCASSPRARNTEAFFGQGTRLTVV.

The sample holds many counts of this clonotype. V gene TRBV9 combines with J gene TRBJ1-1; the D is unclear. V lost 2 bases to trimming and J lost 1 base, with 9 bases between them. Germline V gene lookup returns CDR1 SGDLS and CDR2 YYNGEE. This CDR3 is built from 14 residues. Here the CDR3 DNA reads TGTGCCAGCAGCGTCTCAACCGGGAACACTGAAGCTTTCTTT. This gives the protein CASSVSTGNTEAFF. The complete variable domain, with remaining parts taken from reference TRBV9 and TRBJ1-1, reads DSGVTQTPKHLITATGQRVTLRCSPRSGDLSVYWYQQSLDQGLQFLIQYYNGEERAKGNILERFSAQQFPDLHSELNLSSLELGDSALYFCASSVSTGNTEAFFGQGTRLTVV.

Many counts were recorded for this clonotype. The DNA of the CDR3 is TGTGCCAGCAGCTTATCTCTGGGTGGCTACACCTTC. Amino acid sequence: CASSLSLGGYTF. The V call is TRBV7-2, the J call TRBJ1-2; D is undetermined. This CDR3 is 12 amino acids long. The germline CDR1 and CDR2 sequences are SGHTA and FQGNSA. Deletions cut 2 bases from V and 7 bases from J, with 8 bases between.

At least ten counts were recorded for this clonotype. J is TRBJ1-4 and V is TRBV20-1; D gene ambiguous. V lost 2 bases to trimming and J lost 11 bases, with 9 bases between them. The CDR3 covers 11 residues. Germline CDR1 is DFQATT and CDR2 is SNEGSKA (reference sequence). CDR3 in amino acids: CSARFIGKLFF. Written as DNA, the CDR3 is TGCAGTGCTAGATTTATAGGGAAACTGTTTTTT.

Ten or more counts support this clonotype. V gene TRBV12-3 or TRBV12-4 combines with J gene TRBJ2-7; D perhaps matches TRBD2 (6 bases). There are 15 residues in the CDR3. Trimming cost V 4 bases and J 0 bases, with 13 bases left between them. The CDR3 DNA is TGTGCCAGCAGTTGGTGGGGGGAGCCCTCCTACGAGCAGTACTTC. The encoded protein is CASSWWGEPSYEQYF.

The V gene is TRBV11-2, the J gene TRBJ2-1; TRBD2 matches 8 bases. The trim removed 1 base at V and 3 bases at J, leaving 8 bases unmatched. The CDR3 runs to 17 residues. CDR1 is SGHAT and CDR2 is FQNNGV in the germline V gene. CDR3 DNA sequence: TGTGCCAGCAGCTTAGGTCGGGGGACTAGGGTCTACAATGAGCAGTTCTTC. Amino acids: CASSLGRGTRVYNEQFF.